This T cell receptor (beta chain) was sequenced for a study of T cells in Graves' hyperthyroidism and ophthalmopathy. The CDR3 regions of TCR beta were amplified from RNA transcripts. Using the HTBI primer set, a first-round RT-PCR was run on the TCR CDR3. TCRdb independently ran MiXCR on the multiplex PCR reads; one entry per CDR3 protein. The sample records about 690,000 distinct CDR3 sequences, 15% to 20% being singletons. The TCR sequence derives from a man between 45 and 60 years old with Graves' hyperthyroidism. Sequenced material: blood.

The chain's CDR3 is CASSVEGAGEKLFF. Here the CDR3 DNA reads TGTGCCAGCAGCGTAGAAGGGGCTGGTGAAAAACTGTTTTTT. The chain recombines TRBV9 with TRBJ1-4; tentative D call: TRBD1 (5 bases). From germline, CDR1 is SGDLS and CDR2 YYNGEE. The CDR3 consists of 14 residues. Trimming pared 0 bases from V and 7 bases from J, leaving 10 bases between.